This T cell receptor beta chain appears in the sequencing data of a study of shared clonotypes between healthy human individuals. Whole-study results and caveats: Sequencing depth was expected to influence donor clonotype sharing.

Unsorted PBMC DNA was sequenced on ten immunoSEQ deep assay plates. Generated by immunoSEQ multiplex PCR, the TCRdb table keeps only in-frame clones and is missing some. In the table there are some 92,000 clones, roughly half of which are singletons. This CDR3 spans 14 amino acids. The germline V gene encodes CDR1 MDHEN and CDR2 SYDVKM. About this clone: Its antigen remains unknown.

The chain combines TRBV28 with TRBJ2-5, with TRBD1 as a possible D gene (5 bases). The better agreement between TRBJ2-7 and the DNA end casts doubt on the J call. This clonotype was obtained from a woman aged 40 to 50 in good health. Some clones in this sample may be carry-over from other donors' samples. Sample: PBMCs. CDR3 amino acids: CASSLAGFSYEQYF. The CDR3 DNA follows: TGTGCCAGCAGTTTGGCAGGGTTTTCCTACGAGCAGTACTTC.